This TCR beta chain was identified during a study of T cell responses to AZD1222 COVID-19 vaccine. Findings and caveats of the study: Most donors were white British, females outnumbered males, and clonal diversity was possibly underestimated. With dominance at 160-218 and 743-854, vaccine-associated CD4 TCRs spanned spike. After two AZD1222 doses, spike-specific TCR breadth and depth rose versus day 0.

Profiling relied on immunoSEQ multiplex PCR, and the TCRdb table lists in-frame clones only, not all of them. The sample includes approximately 120,000 clones, around 92% seen only once; the top ten take under 2%. The CDR3 is 16 residues long. Trimming removed 0 bases from V and 0 bases from J; junction bases left unmatched: 5. CDR1 is PRHDT, CDR2 FYEKMQ, per germline (reference sequence). Only a few counts were recorded for this clone. Its target is not known. The clonotype was recovered from an adult in good health. The source was peripheral blood, collected on day 0 of AZD1222 vaccination. The V gene is TRBV13, the J gene TRBJ2-7; 7 bases are shared with TRBD2. The CDR3 DNA is TGTGCCAGCAGCTTAGGCTTCGGGAGGAGCTCCTACGAGCAGTACTTC. This gives the protein CASSLGFGRSSYEQYF.